This TCR beta chain was documented in a study of T cells in Graves' hyperthyroidism and ophthalmopathy. Using more than 7.5 ml of fresh peripheral blood, PBMCs were prepared. Points from the study as a whole: Most thyroid clonotypes expanded above 0.001 were also detected in blood. Before onset, by a median of approximately 6.2 months, the model predicted ophthalmopathy.

RNA transcripts served as the template for amplifying TCR beta CDR3 regions. An initial round of RT-PCR targeting the TCR CDR3 relied on the HTBI primer set. MiXCR, run by TCRdb on the multiplex PCR reads, gives a single entry per CDR3 protein. The sample carries about half a million distinct CDR3 sequences, roughly 16% recorded once. This clonotype was seen at least ten times. Its target is not known. The sample taken for sequencing was blood. This clonotype was sampled from a young woman with Graves' ophthalmopathy.

Here the CDR3 reads CASSHPGTEAFF. Written as DNA, the CDR3 is TGTGCCAGCAGTCATCCCGGCACTGAAGCTTTCTTT. The chain combines TRBV6-2 or TRBV6-3 with TRBJ1-1; D remains unclear. The CDR3 is 12 amino acids. Trimming removed 5 bases at V and 4 bases at J, with 8 bases between. CDR1 is MNHEY, CDR2 SVGEGT, per germline.